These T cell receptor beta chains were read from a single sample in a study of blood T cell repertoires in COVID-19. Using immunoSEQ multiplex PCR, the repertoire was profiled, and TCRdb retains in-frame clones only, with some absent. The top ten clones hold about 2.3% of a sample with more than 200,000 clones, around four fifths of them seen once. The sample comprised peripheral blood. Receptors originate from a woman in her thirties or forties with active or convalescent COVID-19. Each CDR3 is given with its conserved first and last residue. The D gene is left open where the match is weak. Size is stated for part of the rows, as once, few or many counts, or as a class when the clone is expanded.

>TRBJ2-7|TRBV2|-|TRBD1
TGTGCCAGCAGTGAAGGGACAGGGTCCTACGAGCAGTACTTC
CASSEGTGSYEQYF
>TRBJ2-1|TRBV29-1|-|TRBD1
TGCAGCGTCCACTACCTTAGACAGGGCGATGAGCAGTTCTTC
CSVHYLRQGDEQFF
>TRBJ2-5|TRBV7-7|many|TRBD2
TGTGCTAGCAGCTCTAGCGGGGTTGGGAAGACCCAGTACTTC
CASSSSGVGKTQYF
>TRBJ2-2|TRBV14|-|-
TGTGCCAGCAGCCAAGGTCGGAACACCGGGGAGCTGTTTTTT
CASSQGRNTGELFF
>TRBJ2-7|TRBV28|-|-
TGTGCCAGCACCCTTGGAGGGACCCCCTACGAGCAGTACTTC
CASTLGGTPYEQYF
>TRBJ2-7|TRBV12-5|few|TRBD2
TGTGCTAGTGGTTTGGTACTAGCGGGAGGAAGTGAGCAGTACTTC
CASGLVLAGGSEQYF
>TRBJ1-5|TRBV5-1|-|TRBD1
TGCGCCAGCAGCTCAAGTCCGACAGGGGGTGGAAATCAGCCCCAGCATTTT
CASSSSPTGGGNQPQHF
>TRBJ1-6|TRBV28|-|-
TGTGCCAGCAGTTTTTCGGATTCACCCCTCCACTTT
CASSFSDSPLHF
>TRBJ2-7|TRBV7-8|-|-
TGTGCCAGCAGCTTACGACAGAACTACGAGCAGTACTTC
CASSLRQNYEQYF
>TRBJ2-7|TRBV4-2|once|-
TGTGCCAGCAGCCAAGACCAGGCTACTGAGCAGTACTTC
CASSQDQATEQYF
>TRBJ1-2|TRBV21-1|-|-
TGTGCCAGCAGCAAAGAGTCGACAGGGTATGGCTACACCTTC
CASSKESTGYGYTF
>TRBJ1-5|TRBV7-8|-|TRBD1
TGTGCCAGCAGCTTAGGGAGGACAGGGGATTTCGGGCAGCCCCAGCATTTT
CASSLGRTGDFGQPQHF
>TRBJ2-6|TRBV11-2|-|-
TGTGCCAGCAGCCCGGAGTGGATGACTGGGGCCAACGTCCTGACTTTC
CASSPEWMTGANVLTF
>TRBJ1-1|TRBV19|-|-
TGTGCCAGTATGATGAGGGGGAAAGGTAACACTGAAGCTTTCTTT
CASMMRGKGNTEAFF
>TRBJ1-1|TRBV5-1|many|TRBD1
TGCGCCAGCAGCGAGGACAGGGAGGGGGATGCTTTCTTT
CASSEDREGDAFF
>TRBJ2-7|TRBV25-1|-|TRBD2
TGTGCCAGCAGTGGAATCACTAGCGGGAGAGCCTACGAGCAGTACTTC
CASSGITSGRAYEQYF
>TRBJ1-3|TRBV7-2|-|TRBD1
TGTGCCAGCAGCTTTGACAGGGGGGGAAACACCATATATTTT
CASSFDRGGNTIYF
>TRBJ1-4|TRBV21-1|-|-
TGTGCCAGCAGCAATGGACAGACCCTTGAAAAACTGTTTTTT
CASSNGQTLEKLFF
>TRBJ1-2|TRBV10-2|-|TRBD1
TGCGACGGAGTTAGGGGGCCCCTCTATGGCTACACCTTC
CDGVRGPLYGYTF
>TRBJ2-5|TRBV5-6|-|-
TGTGCCAGCAGCTCCCAGCGGACCCAAGAGACCCAGTACTTC
CASSSQRTQETQYF
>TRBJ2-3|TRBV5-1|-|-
TGCGCCAGCGGCCAGGGAGATACGCAGTATTTT
CASGQGDTQYF
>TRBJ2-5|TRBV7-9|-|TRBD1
TGTGCCAGCAGCTTAGGGGACAGGGTCCAAGAGACCCAGTACTTC
CASSLGDRVQETQYF
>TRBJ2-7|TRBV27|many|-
TGTGCCAGCAGAACCGGGACTCTCACCGAGCAGTACTTC
CASRTGTLTEQYF
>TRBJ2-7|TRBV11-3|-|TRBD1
TGTGCCAGCAGCCGGGACAGGGGAAACTACGAGCAGTACTTC
CASSRDRGNYEQYF
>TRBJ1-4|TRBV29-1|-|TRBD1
TGCAGCGTTCTGCCTTCGGGACAGCCTAATGAAAAACTGTTTTTT
CSVLPSGQPNEKLFF
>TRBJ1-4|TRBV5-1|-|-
TGCGCCAGCAGCTTGGTCGGTGCAACTAATGAAAAACTGTTTTTT
CASSLVGATNEKLFF
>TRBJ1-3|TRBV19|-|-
TGTGCCAGTAGTATCCGAGGGCGAAACACCATATATTTT
CASSIRGRNTIYF
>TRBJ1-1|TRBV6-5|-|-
TGTGCCAGCAGTTACTCGAAAGGCAGAGGCTCCACTGAAGCTTTCTTT
CASSYSKGRGSTEAFF
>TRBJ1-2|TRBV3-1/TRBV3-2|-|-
TGTGCCAGCAGCCAGACAGATGGTGGCTACACCTTC
CASSQTDGGYTF
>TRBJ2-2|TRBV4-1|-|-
TGCGCCAGCAGCCGTCGGCGCCAGGCAAACACCGGGGAGCTGTTTTTT
CASSRRRQANTGELFF
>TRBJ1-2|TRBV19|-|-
TGTGCCAGTAGTATAGACAGGTTCTTTGAGCCTTATGGCTACACCTTC
CASSIDRFFEPYGYTF